This TCR beta chain appears in the sequencing data of a study of Ad26.COV2.S vaccination and SARS-CoV-2 variants. Study at large: Donor was in the COV1001 Ad26.COV2.S trial arm. Intramuscularly, Ad26.COV2.S was given either once or twice, 56 days apart.

Broader study findings: Post-vaccination breadth of spike-specific CD8+ and CD4+ T cell responses was reportedly substantial. People given the vaccine had a wider spike-specific TCR breadth than placebo recipients did.

The treatment denotes: roughly 19 received Ad26.COV2.S at low or high dose, single or two shots; 5 received placebo; per-sample allocation not given. The investigators took samples on day 63 after the first vaccine or placebo injection. The method was immunoSEQ multiplex PCR; TCRdb's version includes in-frame clones alone and lacks a portion of them. The sample records 380,000 or so clones, around nine tenths being singletons. V was shortened by 1 base and J by 0 bases, with 12 bases between the two germline ends. Germline loops: CDR1 MNHNS, CDR2 SASEGT. The CDR3 covers 16 residues. As to this clone: What it recognizes is unknown.

This chain uses TRBV6-1 with TRBJ1-1; D unresolved. This TCR came from a person aged 18-60 years who received the Ad26.COV2.S COVID-19 vaccine or a placebo. The material sequenced was peripheral blood, taken in a trial of Ad26.COV2.S vaccine versus placebo. The CDR3 sequence is CASSEDGFPMNTEAFF. The DNA of the CDR3 is TGTGCCAGCAGTGAAGATGGTTTCCCCATGAACACTGAAGCTTTCTTT.